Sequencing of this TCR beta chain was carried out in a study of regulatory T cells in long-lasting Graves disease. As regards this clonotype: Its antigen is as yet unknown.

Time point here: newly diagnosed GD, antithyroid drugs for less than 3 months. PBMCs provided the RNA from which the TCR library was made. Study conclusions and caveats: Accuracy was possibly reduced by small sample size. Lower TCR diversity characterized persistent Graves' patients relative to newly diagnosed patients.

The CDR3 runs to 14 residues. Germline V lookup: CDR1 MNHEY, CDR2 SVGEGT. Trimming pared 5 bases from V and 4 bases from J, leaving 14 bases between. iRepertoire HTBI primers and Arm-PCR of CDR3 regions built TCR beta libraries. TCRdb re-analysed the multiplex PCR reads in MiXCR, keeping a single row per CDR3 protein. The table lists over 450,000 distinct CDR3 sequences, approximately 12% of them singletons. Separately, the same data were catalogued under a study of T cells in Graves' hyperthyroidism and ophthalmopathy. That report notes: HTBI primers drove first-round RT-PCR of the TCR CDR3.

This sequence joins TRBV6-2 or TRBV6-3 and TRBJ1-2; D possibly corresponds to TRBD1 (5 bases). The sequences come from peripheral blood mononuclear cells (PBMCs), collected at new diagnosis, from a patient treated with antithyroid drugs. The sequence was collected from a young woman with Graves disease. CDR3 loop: CASSERGGTYGYTF. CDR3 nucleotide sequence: TGTGCCAGCAGTGAGAGGGGCGGGACCTATGGCTACACCTTC.